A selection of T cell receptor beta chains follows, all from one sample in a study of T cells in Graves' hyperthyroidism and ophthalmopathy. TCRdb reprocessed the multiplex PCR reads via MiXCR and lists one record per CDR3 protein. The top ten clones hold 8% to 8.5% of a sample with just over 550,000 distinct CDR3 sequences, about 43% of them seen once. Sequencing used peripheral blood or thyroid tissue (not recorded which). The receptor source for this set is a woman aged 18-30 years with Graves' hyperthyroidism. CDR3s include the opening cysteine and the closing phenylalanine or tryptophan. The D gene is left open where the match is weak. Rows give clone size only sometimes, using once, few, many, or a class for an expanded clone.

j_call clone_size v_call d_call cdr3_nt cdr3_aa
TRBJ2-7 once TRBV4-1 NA TGCGCCAGCAGCCAAGAGGGGGTCCCTTTTAACTACGAGCAGTACTTC CASSQEGVPFNYEQYF
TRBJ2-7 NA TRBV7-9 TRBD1 TGTGCCAGCAGCGCAGACAGGGGATCCGAGCAGTACTTC CASSADRGSEQYF
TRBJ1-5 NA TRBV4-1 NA TGCGCCAGCAGCCAAGGGCCAGGGGGCAATCAGCCCCAGCATTTT CASSQGPGGNQPQHF
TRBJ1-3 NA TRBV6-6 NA TGTGCCAGCAGTTATCTGTTGTCCTCTGGAGACACCATATATTTT CASSYLLSSGDTIYF
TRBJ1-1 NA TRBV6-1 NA TGTGCCAGCAAAATTAGGGAGGGGGGTGACACTGAAGCTTTCTTT CASKIREGGDTEAFF
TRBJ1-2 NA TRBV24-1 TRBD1 TGTGCCAGCAGTTCTCGGACAGGGGTGTATGGCTACACCTTC CASSSRTGVYGYTF
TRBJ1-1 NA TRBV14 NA TGTGCCAGCAGCCCAATAGGCACTGAAGCTTTCTTT CASSPIGTEAFF
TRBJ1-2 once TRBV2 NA TGTGCCAGCAGTGGAGGGGAAAGCCAAGGAGGCTACACCTTC CASSGGESQGGYTF
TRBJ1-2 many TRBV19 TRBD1 TGTGCCAGTAGCCGGGACAGACTATACACCTTC CASSRDRLYTF
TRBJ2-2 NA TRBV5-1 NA TGCGCCAGCAGAAATAGCGGTAACACCGGGGAGCTGTTTTTT CASRNSGNTGELFF
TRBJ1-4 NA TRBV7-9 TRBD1 TGTGCCAGCAGCGGCCCTGGACAGGGGAAAGCAACTAATGAAAAACTGTTTTTT CASSGPGQGKATNEKLFF
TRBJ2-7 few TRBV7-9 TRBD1 TGTGCCAGCAGCCCGAGACAGGGAGAAGGATACGAGCAGTACTTC CASSPRQGEGYEQYF
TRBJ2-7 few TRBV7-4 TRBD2 TGTGCCAGCAGCTTAGCCCCGGGACTAGCGGAAGGCGAGCAGTACTTC CASSLAPGLAEGEQYF
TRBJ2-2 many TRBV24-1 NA TGTGCCACCAGTGACCCTTCAAGGACCGGGGAGCTGTTTTTT CATSDPSRTGELFF
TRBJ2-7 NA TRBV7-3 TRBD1 TGTGCCAGCAGTATCCACGGACAGGGGTACGAGCAGTACTTC CASSIHGQGYEQYF
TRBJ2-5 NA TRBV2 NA TGTGCCAGCAGTGAGGAGAGTCTTGAGACCCAGTACTTC CASSEESLETQYF
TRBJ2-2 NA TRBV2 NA TGTGCCAGCATTGGTGGACCGAACACCGGGGAGCTGTTTTTT CASIGGPNTGELFF
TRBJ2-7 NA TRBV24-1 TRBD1 TGTGCCACCAGTGAGAACAGGGGGGACGAGCAGTACTTC CATSENRGDEQYF
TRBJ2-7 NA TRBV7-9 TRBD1 TGTGCCAGCAGCTTAGGCCAGGGGGCAGTGATCGCCTACGAGCAGTACTTC CASSLGQGAVIAYEQYF
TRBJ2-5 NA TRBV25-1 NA TGTGCCAGCTTAAAGCCCGGCCGGACCCAGTACTTC CASLKPGRTQYF
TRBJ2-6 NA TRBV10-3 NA TGTGCCAGCAGTGTGACCATCGGAGGGGCCAACGTCCTGACTTTC CASSVTIGGANVLTF
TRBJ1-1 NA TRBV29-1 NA TGCAGCGTTCATCGGGGGCGGAACACTGAAGCTTTCTTT CSVHRGRNTEAFF
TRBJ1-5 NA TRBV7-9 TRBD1 TGTGCCAGCAGCGGGACAGATAGCAATCACCCCCAGCATTTT CASSGTDSNHPQHF
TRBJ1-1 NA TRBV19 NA TGTGCCAGTAGTATCTCCGTGGACGGTGCTGAAGCTTTCTTT CASSISVDGAEAFF
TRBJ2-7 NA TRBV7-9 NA TGTGCCGGGGGCGTCCGGTCGGAGCAAAACTTC CAGGVRSEQNF
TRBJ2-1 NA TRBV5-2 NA TGTGCCAGCAACACGCCGGGACTCAATGAGCAGTTCTTC CASNTPGLNEQFF
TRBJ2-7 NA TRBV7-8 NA TGTGCCAGCAGTTACTCAGACAGGATCGGAGGGGAGCAGTACTTC CASSYSDRIGGEQYF
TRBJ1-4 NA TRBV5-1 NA TGCGCCAGCAGCTTTACCGTTGCAACTAATGAAAAACTGTTTTTT CASSFTVATNEKLFF
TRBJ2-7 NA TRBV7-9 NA TGTGCCAGCAGTTCTTCCTTCAGACCTACGGAGCAGTACTTC CASSSSFRPTEQYF
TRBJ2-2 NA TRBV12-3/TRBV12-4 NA TGTGCCAGCAGTCTCCCAACAGGGTTTAACGGGGAGCTGTTTTTT CASSLPTGFNGELFF
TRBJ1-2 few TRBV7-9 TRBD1 TGTGCCAGCAGCCAAACAGGGGAACGGGGCTACACCTTC CASSQTGERGYTF
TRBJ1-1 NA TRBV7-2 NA TGTGCCAGCAGCTTTGGGCTGGGGAGCATAGAAGCTTTCTTT CASSFGLGSIEAFF
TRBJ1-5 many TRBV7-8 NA TGTGCCAGCAGCTTAGTGGAGGGAAGCAATCAGCCCCAGCATTTT CASSLVEGSNQPQHF
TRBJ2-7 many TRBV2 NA TGTGCCAGCATCCTGGGTCCCGGGACTTACGAGCAGTACTTC CASILGPGTYEQYF
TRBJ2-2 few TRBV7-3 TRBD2 TGTGCCAGCGGTACTAGCGGGACCGGGGAGCTGTTTTTT CASGTSGTGELFF
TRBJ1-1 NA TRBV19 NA TGTGCCAGTAGTATAGTTGCAGGGAGGACTGAAGCTTTCTTT CASSIVAGRTEAFF
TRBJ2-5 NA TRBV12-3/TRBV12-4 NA TGTGCCAGCAGTCGCTCCGGGAACCAAGAGACCCAGTACTTC CASSRSGNQETQYF
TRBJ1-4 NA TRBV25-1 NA TGTGCCAGCAGCAAGACAGCCACTTTGGGTGAAAAACTGTTTTTT CASSKTATLGEKLFF
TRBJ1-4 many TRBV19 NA TGTGCCACCTCGTACAGGGCAAAAAAACTGTTTTTT CATSYRAKKLFF
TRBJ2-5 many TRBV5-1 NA TGTGCCAGCAGCTTAAATCAAGAGACCCAGTACTTC CASSLNQETQYF
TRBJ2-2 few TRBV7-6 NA TGTGCCAGCAGCCAAGGGGAGACAGGGGAGCTGTTTTTT CASSQGETGELFF
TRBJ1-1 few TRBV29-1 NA TGCAGCGTTGGCCCGGCGTCGCAGGGGATTCTCGGCGCTTTCTTT CSVGPASQGILGAFF
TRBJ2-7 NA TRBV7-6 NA TGTGCCAGCATCCCAGGTCCCATCTACGAGCAGTACTTC CASIPGPIYEQYF
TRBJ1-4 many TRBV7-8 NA TGTGCCAGCAGCTTAGGAGGGTTCCCGGGGGAAAAACTGTTTTTT CASSLGGFPGEKLFF
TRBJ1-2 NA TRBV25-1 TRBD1 TGTGCCAGCATCCAACTAACAGGGGGTGGAGGCTACACCTTC CASIQLTGGGGYTF
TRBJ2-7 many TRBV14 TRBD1 TGTGCCAGCAGCCAAGAGACAGGGGGTAGGAACGAGCAGTACTTC CASSQETGGRNEQYF
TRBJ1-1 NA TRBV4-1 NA TGCAGCGCGAGTGGGGCAACCCTGAGGGACACTGAAGCTTTCTTT CSASGATLRDTEAFF
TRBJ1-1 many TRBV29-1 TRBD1 TGCAGCGTTGGTCGACAGGGGCGGGAAGCTTTCTTT CSVGRQGREAFF
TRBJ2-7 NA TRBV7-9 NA TGTGCCAGCAGCCTACCGGCGCGGGAAACCTACGAGCAGTACTTC CASSLPARETYEQYF
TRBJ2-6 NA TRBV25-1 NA TGTGCCAGCAGTCACTCTCCACCATCTGGGGCCAACGTCCTGACTTTC CASSHSPPSGANVLTF
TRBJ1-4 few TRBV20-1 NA TGCAGTGCTAGGGGGCAGAAACAGGGCTTT CSARGQKQGF
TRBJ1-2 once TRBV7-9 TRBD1 TGTGCCAGCAGCTCTGACAGGGCTGGCGGCTACACCTTC CASSSDRAGGYTF
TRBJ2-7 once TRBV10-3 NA TGTGCCATCAGTTTAGCAGGGTACGAGCAGTACTTC CAISLAGYEQYF
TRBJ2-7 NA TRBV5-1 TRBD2 TGCGCCAGCAGCTTGCTTGGACTAGCGGGAGGGCCCGAGGACGAGCAGTACTTC CASSLLGLAGGPEDEQYF
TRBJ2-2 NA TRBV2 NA TGTGCCAGCCTCGAGACTAGGGACACCGGGGAGCTGTTTTTT CASLETRDTGELFF
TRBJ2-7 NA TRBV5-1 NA TGTGCCAGCAGCTTGTCGGAGGGACAAGGAATCTACGAGCAGTACTTC CASSLSEGQGIYEQYF
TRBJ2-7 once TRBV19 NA TGTGCCAGTAGTATCCGGGACACTAGTTACGAGCAGTACTTC CASSIRDTSYEQYF
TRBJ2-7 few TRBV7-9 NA TGTGCCAGCAGCGCCGACATTGTCTCCTACGAGCAGTACTTC CASSADIVSYEQYF
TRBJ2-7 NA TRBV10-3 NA TGTGCCATCAGTGGGCTCAGGGACTCGTACGAGCAGTACTTC CAISGLRDSYEQYF
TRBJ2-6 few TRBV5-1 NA TGCGCCAGCAGCTTGTGGCCAGTGAGCTCTGGGGCCAACGTCCTGACTTTC CASSLWPVSSGANVLTF